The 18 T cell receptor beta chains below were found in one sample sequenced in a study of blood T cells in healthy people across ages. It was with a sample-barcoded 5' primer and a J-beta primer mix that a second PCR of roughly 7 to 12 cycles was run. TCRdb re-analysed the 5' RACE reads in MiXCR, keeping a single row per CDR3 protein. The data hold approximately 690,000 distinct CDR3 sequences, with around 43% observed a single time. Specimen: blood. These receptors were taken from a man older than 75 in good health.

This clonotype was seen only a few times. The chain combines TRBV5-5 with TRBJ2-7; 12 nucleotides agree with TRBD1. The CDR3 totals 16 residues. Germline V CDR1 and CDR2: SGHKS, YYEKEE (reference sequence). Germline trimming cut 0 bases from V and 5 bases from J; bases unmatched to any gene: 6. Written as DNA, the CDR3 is TGTGCCAGCAGCTTGGGACCGGGACAGGGGGCCGACGAGCAGTACTTC. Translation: CASSLGPGQGADEQYF.

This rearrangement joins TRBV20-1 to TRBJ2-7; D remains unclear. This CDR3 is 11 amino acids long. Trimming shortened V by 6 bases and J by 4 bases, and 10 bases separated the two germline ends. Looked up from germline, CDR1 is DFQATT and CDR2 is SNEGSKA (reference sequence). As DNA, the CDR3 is TGCAGTGCCGAACTCAATTACGAGCAGTACTTC. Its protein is CSAELNYEQYF.

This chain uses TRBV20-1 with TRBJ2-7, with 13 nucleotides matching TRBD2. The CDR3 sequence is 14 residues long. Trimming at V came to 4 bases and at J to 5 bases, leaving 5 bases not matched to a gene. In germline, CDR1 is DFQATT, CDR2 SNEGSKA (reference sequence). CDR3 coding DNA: TGCAGTGCTATGGGGACTAGCGGGACCCACGAGCAGTACTTC. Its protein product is CSAMGTSGTHEQYF.

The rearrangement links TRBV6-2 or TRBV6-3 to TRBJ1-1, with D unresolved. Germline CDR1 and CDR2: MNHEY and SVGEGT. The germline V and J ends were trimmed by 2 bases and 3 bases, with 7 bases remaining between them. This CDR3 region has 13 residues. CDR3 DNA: TGTGCCAGCAGTTACATTCGGGACACTGAAGCTTTCTTT. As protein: CASSYIRDTEAFF.

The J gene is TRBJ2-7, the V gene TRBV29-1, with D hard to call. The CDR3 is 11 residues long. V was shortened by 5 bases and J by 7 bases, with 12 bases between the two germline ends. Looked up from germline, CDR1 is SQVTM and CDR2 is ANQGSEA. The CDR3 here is CSVPGLREQYF. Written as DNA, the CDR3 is TGCAGCGTTCCTGGGCTCCGTGAGCAGTACTTC.

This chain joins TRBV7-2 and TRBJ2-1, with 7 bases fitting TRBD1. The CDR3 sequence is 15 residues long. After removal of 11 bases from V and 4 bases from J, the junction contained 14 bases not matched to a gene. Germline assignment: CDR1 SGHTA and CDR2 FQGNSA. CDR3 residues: CAGNSTGDSYNEQFF. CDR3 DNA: TGTGCCGGCAACTCGACCGGGGACAGTTACAATGAGCAGTTCTTC.

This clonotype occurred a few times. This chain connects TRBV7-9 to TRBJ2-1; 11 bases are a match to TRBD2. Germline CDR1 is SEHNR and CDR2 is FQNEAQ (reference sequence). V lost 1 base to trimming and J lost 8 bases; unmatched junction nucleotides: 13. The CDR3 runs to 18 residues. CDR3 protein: CASSLVLAGALPLHEQFF. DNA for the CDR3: TGTGCCAGCAGCTTAGTACTAGCGGGAGCTCTTCCCCTACATGAGCAGTTCTTC.

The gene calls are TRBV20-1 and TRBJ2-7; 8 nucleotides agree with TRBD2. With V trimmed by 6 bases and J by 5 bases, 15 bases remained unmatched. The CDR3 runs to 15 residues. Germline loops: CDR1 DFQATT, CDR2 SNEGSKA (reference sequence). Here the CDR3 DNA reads TGCAGTGCAGAATCCGGGACTAGTCGTAGGAACGAGCAGTACTTC. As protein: CSAESGTSRRNEQYF.

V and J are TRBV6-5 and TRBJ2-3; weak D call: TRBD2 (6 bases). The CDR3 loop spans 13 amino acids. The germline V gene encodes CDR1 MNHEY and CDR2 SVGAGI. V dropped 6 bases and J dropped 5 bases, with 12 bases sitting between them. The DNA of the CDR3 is TGTGCCAGCAGCGGGGGAGATCGAGATACGCAGTATTTT. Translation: CASSGGDRDTQYF.

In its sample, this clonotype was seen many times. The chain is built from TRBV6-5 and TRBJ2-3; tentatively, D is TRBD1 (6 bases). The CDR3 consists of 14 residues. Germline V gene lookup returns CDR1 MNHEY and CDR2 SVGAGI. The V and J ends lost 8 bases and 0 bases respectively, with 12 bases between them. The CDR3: CASGVRGSTDTQYF. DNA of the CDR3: TGTGCCAGCGGGGTGAGGGGGAGCACAGATACGCAGTATTTT.

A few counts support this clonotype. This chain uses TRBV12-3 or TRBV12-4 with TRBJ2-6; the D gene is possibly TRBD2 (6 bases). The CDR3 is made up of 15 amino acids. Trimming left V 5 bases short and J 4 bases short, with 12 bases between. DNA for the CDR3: TGTGCCAGCAGTCCCCGGGAGTCCGGGGCCAACGTCCTGACTTTC. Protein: CASSPRESGANVLTF.

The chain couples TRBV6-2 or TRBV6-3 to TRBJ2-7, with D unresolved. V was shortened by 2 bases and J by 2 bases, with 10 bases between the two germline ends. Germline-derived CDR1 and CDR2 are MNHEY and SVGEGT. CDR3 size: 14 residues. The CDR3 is CASSYKAIPYEQYF. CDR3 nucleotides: TGTGCCAGCAGTTACAAGGCCATACCCTACGAGCAGTACTTC.

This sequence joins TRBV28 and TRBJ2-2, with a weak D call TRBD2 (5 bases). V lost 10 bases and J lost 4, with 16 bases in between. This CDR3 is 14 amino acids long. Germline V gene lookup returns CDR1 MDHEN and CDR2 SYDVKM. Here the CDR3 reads CATLFAGGTGELFF. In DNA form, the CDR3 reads TGTGCCACCCTTTTTGCGGGCGGCACCGGGGAGCTGTTTTTT.

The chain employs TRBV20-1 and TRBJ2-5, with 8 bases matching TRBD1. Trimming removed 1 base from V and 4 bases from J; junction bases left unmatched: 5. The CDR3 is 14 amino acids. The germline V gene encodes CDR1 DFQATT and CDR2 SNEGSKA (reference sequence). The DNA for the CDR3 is TGCAGTGCTAGAGGACAGGGGAGGCTAGAGACCCAGTACTTC. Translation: CSARGQGRLETQYF.

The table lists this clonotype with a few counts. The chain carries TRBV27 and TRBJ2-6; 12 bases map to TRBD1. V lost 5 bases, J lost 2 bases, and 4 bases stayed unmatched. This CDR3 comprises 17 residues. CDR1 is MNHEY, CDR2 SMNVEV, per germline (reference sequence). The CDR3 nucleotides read TGTGCCAGCAGTCCGGGGACAGGGGGCGCTGGGGCCAACGTCCTGACTTTC. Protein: CASSPGTGGAGANVLTF.

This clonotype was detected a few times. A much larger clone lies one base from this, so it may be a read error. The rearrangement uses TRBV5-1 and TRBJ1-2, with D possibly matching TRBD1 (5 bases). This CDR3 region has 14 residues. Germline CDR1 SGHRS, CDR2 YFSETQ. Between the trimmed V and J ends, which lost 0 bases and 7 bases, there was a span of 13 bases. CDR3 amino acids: CASSLGGRDAGYTF. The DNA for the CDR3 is TGCGCCAGCAGCTTGGGCGGCAGGGATGCTGGCTACACCTTC.

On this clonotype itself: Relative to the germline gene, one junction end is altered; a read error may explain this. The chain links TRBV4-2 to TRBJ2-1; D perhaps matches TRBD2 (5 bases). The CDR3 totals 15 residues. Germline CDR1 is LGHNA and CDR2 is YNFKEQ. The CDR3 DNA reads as TGTGCCTGCAGCCAAGATTCGGATAGCGACTATGAGCAGTTCTTC. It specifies CACSQDSDSDYEQFF.

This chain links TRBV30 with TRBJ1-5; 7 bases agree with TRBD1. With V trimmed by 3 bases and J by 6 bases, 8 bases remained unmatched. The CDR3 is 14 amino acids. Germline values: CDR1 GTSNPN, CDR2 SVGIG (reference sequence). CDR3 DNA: TGTGCCTGGAGCCAGACAGGGTTAGGTCAGCCCCAGCATTTT. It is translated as CAWSQTGLGQPQHF.